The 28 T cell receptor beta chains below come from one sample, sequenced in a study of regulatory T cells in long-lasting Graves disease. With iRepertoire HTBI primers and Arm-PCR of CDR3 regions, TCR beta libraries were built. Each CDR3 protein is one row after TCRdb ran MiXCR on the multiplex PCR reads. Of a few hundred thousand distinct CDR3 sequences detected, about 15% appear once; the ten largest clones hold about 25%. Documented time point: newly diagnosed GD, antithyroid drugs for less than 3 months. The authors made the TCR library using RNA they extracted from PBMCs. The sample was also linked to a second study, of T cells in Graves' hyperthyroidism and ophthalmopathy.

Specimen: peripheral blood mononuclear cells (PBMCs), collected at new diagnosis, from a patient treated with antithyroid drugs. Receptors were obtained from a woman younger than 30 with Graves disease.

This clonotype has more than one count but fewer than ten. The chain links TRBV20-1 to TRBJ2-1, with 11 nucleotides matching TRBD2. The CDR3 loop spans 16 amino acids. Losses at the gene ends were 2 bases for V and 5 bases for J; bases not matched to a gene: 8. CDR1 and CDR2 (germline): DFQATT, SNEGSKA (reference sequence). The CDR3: CSARSLAGGPHNEQFF. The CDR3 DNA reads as TGCAGTGCTAGATCCTTAGCGGGAGGGCCCCACAATGAGCAGTTCTTC.

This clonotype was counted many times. The CDR3, as DNA: TGTGCCTGGTTGTTAAGGGGGCAGCTCCCTGAAGCTTTCTTT. It encodes CAWLLRGQLPEAFF. This chain joins TRBV30 and TRBJ1-1; TRBD1 aligns across 7 bases. The CDR3 runs to 14 residues. The V segment lost 5 bases and the J segment 6 bases; nucleotides outside the gene matches: 12. Germline lookup yields CDR1 GTSNPN and CDR2 SVGIG (reference sequence).

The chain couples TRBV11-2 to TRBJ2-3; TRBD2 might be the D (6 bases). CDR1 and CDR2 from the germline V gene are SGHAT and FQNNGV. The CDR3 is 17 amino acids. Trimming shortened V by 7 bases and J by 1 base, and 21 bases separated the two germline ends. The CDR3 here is CASTPDAGTSRTDTQYF. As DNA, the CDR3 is TGTGCCAGCACCCCAGACGCCGGGACTTCGCGCACAGATACGCAGTATTTT.

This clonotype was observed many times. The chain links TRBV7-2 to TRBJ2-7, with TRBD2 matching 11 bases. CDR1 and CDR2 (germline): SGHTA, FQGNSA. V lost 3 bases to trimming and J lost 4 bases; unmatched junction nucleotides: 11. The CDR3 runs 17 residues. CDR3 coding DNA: TGTGCCAGCAGCTTCATGGCGATAGCGGGAGGGCCTTACGAGCAGTACTTC. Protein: CASSFMAIAGGPYEQYF.

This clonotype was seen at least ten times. The CDR3 protein is CASSLGRNPSTDTQYF. In nucleotides, the CDR3 is TGTGCCAGCAGCTTAGGGAGAAACCCTAGCACAGATACGCAGTATTTT. This chain links TRBV7-9 with TRBJ2-3; the D is unclear. This CDR3 spans 16 amino acids. Trimming pared 1 base from V and 0 bases from J, leaving 11 bases between. In germline, CDR1 is SEHNR, CDR2 FQNEAQ (reference sequence). The full variable domain, completed using reference TRBV7-9 and TRBJ2-3, is DTGVSQNPRHKITKRGQNVTFRCDPISEHNRLYWYRQTLGQGPEFLTYFQNEAQLEKSRLLSDRFSAERPKGSFSTLEIQRTEQGDSAMYLCASSLGRNPSTDTQYFGPGTRLTVL.

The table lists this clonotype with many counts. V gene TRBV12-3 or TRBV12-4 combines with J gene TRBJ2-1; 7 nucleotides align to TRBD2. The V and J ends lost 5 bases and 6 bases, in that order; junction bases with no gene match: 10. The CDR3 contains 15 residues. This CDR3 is CASSLSGHSSNEQFF. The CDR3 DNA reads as TGTGCCAGCAGTCTTAGCGGGCATTCTAGCAATGAGCAGTTCTTC.

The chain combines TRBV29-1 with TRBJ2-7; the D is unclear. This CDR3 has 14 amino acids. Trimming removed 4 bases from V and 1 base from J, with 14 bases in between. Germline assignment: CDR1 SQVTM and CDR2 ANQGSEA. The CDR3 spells CSVVWKLDSYEQYF. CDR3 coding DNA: TGCAGCGTTGTTTGGAAGCTAGATTCCTACGAGCAGTACTTC.

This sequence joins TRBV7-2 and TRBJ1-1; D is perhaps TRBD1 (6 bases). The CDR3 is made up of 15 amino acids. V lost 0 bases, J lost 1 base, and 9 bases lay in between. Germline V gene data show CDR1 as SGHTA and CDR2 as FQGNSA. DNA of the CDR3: TGTGCCAGCAGCTTAGCTGGGGGGCAGAACACTGAAGCTTTCTTT. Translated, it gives CASSLAGGQNTEAFF. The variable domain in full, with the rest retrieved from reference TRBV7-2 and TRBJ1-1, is GAGVSQSPSNKVTEKGKDVELRCDPISGHTALYWYRQSLGQGLEFLIYFQGNSAPDKSGLPSDRFSAERTGGSVSTLTIQRTQQEDSAVYLCASSLAGGQNTEAFFGQGTRLTVV.

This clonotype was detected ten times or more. CDR3 in DNA: TGTGCCAGCAGAGATGCAGGCAGGATTTATCAGCCCCAGCATTTT. It specifies CASRDAGRIYQPQHF. The chain has TRBV28 and TRBJ1-5; D gene ambiguous. The CDR3 contains 15 residues. Germline values: CDR1 MDHEN, CDR2 SYDVKM. The V end was cut by 6 bases, the J end by 5 bases, with 17 bases between.

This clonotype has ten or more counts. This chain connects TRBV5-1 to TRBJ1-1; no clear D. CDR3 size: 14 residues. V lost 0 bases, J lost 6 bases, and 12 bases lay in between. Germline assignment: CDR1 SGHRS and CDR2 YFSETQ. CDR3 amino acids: CASSLEPRSPEAFF. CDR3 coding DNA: TGCGCCAGCAGCTTGGAGCCGAGATCACCTGAAGCTTTCTTT.

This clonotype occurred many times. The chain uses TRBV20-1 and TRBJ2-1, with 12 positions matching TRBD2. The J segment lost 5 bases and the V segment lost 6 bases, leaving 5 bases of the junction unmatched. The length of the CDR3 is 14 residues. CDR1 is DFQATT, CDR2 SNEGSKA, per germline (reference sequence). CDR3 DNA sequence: TGCAGTGCCAGGCTAGCGGGAGGGAACAATGAGCAGTTCTTC. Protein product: CSARLAGGNNEQFF.

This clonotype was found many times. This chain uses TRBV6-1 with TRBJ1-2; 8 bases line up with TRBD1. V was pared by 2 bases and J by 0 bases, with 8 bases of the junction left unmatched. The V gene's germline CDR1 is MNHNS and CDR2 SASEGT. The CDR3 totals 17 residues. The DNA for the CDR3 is TGTGCCAGCAGTGAACTCGGGACAGGCGTTACTAACTATGGCTACACCTTC. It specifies CASSELGTGVTNYGYTF.

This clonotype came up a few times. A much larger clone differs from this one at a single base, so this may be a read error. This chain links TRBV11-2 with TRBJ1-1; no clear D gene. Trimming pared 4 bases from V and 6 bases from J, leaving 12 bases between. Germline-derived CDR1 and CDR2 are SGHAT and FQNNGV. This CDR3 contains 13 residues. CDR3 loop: CASSSLSVSEAFF. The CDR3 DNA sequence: TGTGCCAGCAGCTCCTTGAGTGTCTCTGAAGCTTTCTTT.

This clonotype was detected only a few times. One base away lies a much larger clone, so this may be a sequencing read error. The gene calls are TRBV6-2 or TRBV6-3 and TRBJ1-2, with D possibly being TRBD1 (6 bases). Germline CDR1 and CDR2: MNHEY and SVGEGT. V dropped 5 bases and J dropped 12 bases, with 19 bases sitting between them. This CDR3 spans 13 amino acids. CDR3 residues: CASSHTTGTGHTF. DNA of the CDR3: TGTGCCAGCAGTCACACCACAGGGACGGGGCACACCTTC.

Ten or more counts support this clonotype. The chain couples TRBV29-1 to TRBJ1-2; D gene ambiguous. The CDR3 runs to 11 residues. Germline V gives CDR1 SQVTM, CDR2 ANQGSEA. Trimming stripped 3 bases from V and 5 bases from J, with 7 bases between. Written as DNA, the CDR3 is TGCAGCGTTGATAGGGATTATGGCTACACCTTC. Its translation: CSVDRDYGYTF.

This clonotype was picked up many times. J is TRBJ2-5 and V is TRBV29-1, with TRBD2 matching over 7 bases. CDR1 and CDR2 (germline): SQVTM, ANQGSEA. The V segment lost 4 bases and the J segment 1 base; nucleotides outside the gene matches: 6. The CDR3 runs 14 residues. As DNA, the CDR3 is TGCAGCGTTGGACTAGCCGGAACCCAAGAGACCCAGTACTTC. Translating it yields CSVGLAGTQETQYF.

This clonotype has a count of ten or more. The CDR3 sequence is CASTNRGLGYEQYF. CDR3 nucleotide sequence: TGTGCCAGCACAAACAGGGGGCTCGGCTACGAGCAGTACTTC. V and J are TRBV12-3 or TRBV12-4 and TRBJ2-7; 9 bases align to TRBD1. The CDR3 extends over 14 amino acids. V shed 7 bases, J shed 3 bases, and the junction held 7 bases outside the gene matches.

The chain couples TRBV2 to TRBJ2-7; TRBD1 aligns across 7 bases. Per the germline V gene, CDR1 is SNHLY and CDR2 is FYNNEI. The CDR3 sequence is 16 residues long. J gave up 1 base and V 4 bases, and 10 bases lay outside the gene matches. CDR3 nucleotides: TGTGCCAGCAGTGGAATGGGACAGCTCGTTTCCTACGAGCAGTACTTC. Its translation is CASSGMGQLVSYEQYF.

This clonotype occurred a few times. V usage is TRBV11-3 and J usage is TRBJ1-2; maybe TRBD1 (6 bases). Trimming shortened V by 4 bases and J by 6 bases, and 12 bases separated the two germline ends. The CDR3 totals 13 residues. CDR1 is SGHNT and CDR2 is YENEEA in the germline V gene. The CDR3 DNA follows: TGTGCCAGCAGCTCCGACGGGACAAATGGCTACACCTTC. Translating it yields CASSSDGTNGYTF.

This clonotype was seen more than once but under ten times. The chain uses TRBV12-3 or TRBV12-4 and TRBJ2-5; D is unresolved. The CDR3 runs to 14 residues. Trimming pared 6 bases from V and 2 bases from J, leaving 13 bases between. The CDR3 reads CASSSIAVQETQYF. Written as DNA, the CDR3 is TGTGCCAGCAGCTCGATAGCAGTACAAGAGACCCAGTACTTC.

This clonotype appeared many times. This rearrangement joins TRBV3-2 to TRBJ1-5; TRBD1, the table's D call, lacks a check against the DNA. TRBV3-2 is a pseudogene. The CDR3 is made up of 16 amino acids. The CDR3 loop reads CASSPPTGMSNQPQHF. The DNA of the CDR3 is TGTGCCAGCAGCCCTCCGACAGGGATGAGCAATCAGCCCCAGCATTTT.

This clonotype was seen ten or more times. CDR3 sequence: CASRQTGGKDYGYTF. The CDR3 bases are TGTGCCAGCAGACAGACAGGGGGCAAGGACTATGGCTACACCTTC. The rearrangement uses TRBV12-3 or TRBV12-4 and TRBJ1-2; 10 nucleotides agree with TRBD1. V gave up 6 bases and J gave up 3 bases; unmatched junction bases: 7. The CDR3 runs 15 residues.

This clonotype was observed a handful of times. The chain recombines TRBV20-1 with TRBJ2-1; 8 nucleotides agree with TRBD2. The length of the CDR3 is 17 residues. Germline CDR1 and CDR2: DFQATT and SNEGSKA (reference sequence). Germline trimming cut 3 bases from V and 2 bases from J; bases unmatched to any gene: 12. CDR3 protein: CSARPHSSAGAYNEQFF. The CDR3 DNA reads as TGCAGTGCTAGGCCGCACTCCTCAGCGGGAGCCTACAATGAGCAGTTCTTC.

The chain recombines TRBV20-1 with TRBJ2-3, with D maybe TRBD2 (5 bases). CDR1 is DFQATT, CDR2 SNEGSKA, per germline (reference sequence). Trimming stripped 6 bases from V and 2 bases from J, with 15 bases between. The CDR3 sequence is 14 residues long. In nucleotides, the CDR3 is TGCAGTGCCCCTCGGGGTGGCAACACAGATACGCAGTATTTT. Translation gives CSAPRGGNTDTQYF.

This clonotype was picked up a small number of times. DNA for the CDR3: TGTGCCAGCAGCTTCCTTTTGTCCAGGGGAGATGGCTACACCTTC. Translating gives CASSFLLSRGDGYTF. This chain links TRBV5-5 with TRBJ1-2; tentative D call: TRBD1 (6 bases). Germline lookup yields CDR1 SGHKS and CDR2 YYEKEE (reference sequence). Trimming took off 2 bases at V and 6 bases at J, with 17 bases between the two ends. The CDR3 has 15 amino acids. Complete variable domain (other parts from reference TRBV5-5 and TRBJ1-2): DAGVTQSPTHLIKTRGQQVTLRCSPISGHKSVSWYQQVLGQGPQFIFQYYEKEERGRGNFPDRFSARQFPNYSSELNVNALLLGDSALYLCASSFLLSRGDGYTFGSGTRLTVV.

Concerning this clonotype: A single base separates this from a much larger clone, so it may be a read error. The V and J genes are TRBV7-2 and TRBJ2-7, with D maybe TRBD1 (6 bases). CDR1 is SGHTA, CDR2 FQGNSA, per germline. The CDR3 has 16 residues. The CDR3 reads CASSFTNTRGNYGQYF. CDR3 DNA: TGTGCCAGCAGCTTTACCAACACCAGGGGTAACTACGGGCAGTACTTC. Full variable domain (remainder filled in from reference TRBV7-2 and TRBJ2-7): GAGVSQSPSNKVTEKGKDVELRCDPISGHTALYWYRQSLGQGLEFLIYFQGNSAPDKSGLPSDRFSAERTGGSVSTLTIQRTQQEDSAVYLCASSFTNTRGNYGQYFGPGTRLTVT.

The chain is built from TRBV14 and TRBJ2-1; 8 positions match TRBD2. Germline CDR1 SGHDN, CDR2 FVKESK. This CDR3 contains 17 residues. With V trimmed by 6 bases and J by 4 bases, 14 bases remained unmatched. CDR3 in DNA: TGTGCCAGCAGGCCAAGCGTTGTGACTAGCGTTTACAATGAGCAGTTCTTC. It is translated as CASRPSVVTSVYNEQFF. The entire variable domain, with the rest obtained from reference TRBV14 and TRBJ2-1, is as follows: EAGVTQFPSHSVIEKGQTVTLRCDPISGHDNLYWYRRVMGKEIKFLLHFVKESKQDESGMPNNRFLAERTGGTYSTLKVQPAELEDSGVYFCASRPSVVTSVYNEQFFGPGTRLTVL.

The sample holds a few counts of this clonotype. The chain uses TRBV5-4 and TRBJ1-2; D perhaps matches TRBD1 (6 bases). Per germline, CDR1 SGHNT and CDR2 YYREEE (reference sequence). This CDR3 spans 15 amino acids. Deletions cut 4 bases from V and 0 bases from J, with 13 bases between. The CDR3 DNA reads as TGTGCCAGCAGCCAAAAGGACAGAGCTAACTATGGCTACACCTTC. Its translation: CASSQKDRANYGYTF.